The entry below gives a single T cell receptor beta chain sequence along with its context. The antigen is unknown. The record originates from a study of post-analysis software for immune sequencing data. The study, taken as a whole, reports: Significantly decreased normalized Chao1 diversity was recorded for multiple sclerosis patients relative to controls. Patients showed TRBV5-6, TRBV5-1 and TRBV20-1 among roughly 5 TRBV segments more frequent than in controls. Strong co-clustering by F measure linked samples that shared a preparation batch.

cDNA libraries for TCR beta contained unique molecular identifiers. It was from approximately 0.91 to 9.4 million T cells that some 470,000 cDNA molecules came. From the PCR reads, TCRdb called clonotypes with MiXCR, one entry per CDR3 protein. The data show about 560,000 distinct CDR3 sequences, 40% to 50% seen once. The germline gives CDR1 MGHRA, CDR2 YSYEKL. V lost 4 bases to trimming and J lost 3 bases; unmatched junction nucleotides: 7. This CDR3 has 15 residues. The sequenced material came from blood. The sequence was obtained from a girl between 5 and 17 years old with multiple sclerosis. The chain is built from TRBV4-1 and TRBJ2-7, with 9 bases matching TRBD1. In DNA, the CDR3 is TGCGCCAGCAGCCGCCCAGGGACAGGGTACTACGAGCAGTACTTC. As protein: CASSRPGTGYYEQYF.